The 21 T cell receptor beta chains listed next were all sequenced from one sample in a study of blood T cell repertoires in COVID-19. Profiling relied on immunoSEQ multiplex PCR, and the TCRdb table lists in-frame clones only, not all of them. The sample includes roughly 37,000 clones, around 80% seen only once; the top ten take 25% to 35%. Source material: peripheral blood. The receptors come from a man aged 55 to 70 with acute or convalescent COVID-19.

The chain uses TRBV14 and TRBJ2-1; the match to TRBD2 covers 7 bases. From germline, CDR1 is SGHDN and CDR2 FVKESK. The V and J ends lost 4 bases and 0 bases, in that order; junction bases with no gene match: 3. The CDR3 extends over 15 amino acids. The CDR3 region is CASSLGGSSYNEQFF. CDR3 in DNA: TGTGCCAGCAGCCTCGGGGGGAGCTCCTACAATGAGCAGTTCTTC. Supplemented by reference TRBV14 and TRBJ2-1, the full variable domain reads EAGVTQFPSHSVIEKGQTVTLRCDPISGHDNLYWYRRVMGKEIKFLLHFVKESKQDESGMPNNRFLAERTGGTYSTLKVQPAELEDSGVYFCASSLGGSSYNEQFFGPGTRLTVL.

The chain joins TRBV2 to TRBJ2-7; 9 bases match TRBD1. CDR1 is SNHLY, CDR2 FYNNEI, per germline. V lost 11 bases, J lost 6 bases, and 11 bases stayed unmatched. This CDR3 is built from 13 residues. CDR3 residues: CAQRGQGTVEQYF. In nucleotides, the CDR3 is TGTGCCCAGAGGGGACAGGGAACGGTCGAGCAGTACTTC.

The J gene is TRBJ2-7, the V gene TRBV6-5, with 7 nucleotides matching TRBD1. J was trimmed by 6 bases and V by 8 bases; bases with no gene match: 10. Germline V gene data show CDR1 as MNHEY and CDR2 as SVGAGI. CDR3 length: 13 residues. In DNA form, the CDR3 reads TGTGCCAGCGGCCTGACAGGGTGGGGCGAGCAGTACTTC. Translated, it gives CASGLTGWGEQYF.

This clone was seen more than once but under ten times. The chain recombines TRBV6-2 or TRBV6-3 with TRBJ1-3; D not certain. V was pared by 5 bases and J by 0 bases, with 11 bases between. The CDR3 totals 15 residues. In germline, CDR1 is MNHEY, CDR2 SVGEGT. CDR3 sequence: CASSGDTFSGNTIYF. In DNA form, the CDR3 reads TGTGCCAGCAGTGGCGACACATTCTCTGGAAACACCATATATTTT.

The chain uses TRBV24-1 and TRBJ2-1; 7 positions agree with TRBD2. Germline lookup yields CDR1 KGHDR and CDR2 SFDVKD. The CDR3 totals 18 residues. After removal of 2 bases from V and 3 bases from J, the junction contained 12 bases not matched to a gene. CDR3: CATSDWGGASIDYNEQFF. The CDR3 DNA sequence: TGTGCCACCAGTGATTGGGGAGGGGCGTCGATAGACTACAATGAGCAGTTCTTC.

CDR3 in DNA: TGTGCCAGCAGCTTAACCAGGTATCCCACCGGGGAGCTGTTTTTT. Translating gives CASSLTRYPTGELFF. This chain links TRBV5-6 with TRBJ2-2; unclear D gene. The V and J ends lost 2 bases and 4 bases respectively, with 12 bases between them. This CDR3 region has 15 residues. Germline CDR1 SGHDT, CDR2 YYEEEE.

The V gene is TRBV10-2, the J gene TRBJ2-7; 11 bases are shared with TRBD2. This CDR3 comprises 17 residues. Germline V gives CDR1 WSHSY, CDR2 SAAADI. V was clipped by 6 bases and J by 3 bases; unmatched bases: 13. The CDR3 region has the DNA TGCGCCAGCAGCACCCAGGTAACTAGCGGGAGTATCTACGAGCAGTACTTC. This translates into CASSTQVTSGSIYEQYF.

The chain employs TRBV27 and TRBJ2-3; 8 bases agree with TRBD2. CDR1 and CDR2 (germline): MNHEY, SMNVEV (reference sequence). Trimming took 5 bases from V and 9 from J; bases not matched to a gene: 13. The length of the CDR3 is 15 residues. The DNA of the CDR3 is TGTGCCAGCAGTAACCTAGCGGGTTATGCTTCAACGCAGTATTTT. Translated, it gives CASSNLAGYASTQYF.

This clone occurred a few times. V and J are TRBV6-5 and TRBJ2-3; D may be TRBD1 (6 bases). This CDR3 comprises 16 residues. The ends were cut back, 2 bases at V and 4 bases at J, with 16 bases in the middle. Germline V gene lookup returns CDR1 MNHEY and CDR2 SVGAGI. CDR3 amino acids: CASSYPRDPGADTQYF. CDR3 coding DNA: TGTGCCAGCAGTTACCCTCGGGACCCAGGGGCAGATACGCAGTATTTT.

The count of this clone is one. The rearrangement uses TRBV24-1 and TRBJ2-1; TRBD2 agrees at 9 bases. This CDR3 has 14 amino acids. The germline V gene has CDR1 KGHDR and CDR2 SFDVKD. Trimming at V came to 5 bases and at J to 7 bases, leaving 5 bases not matched to a gene. The CDR3 DNA reads TGTGCCACCAGTGTAGGCGGGAGGGTAAATGAGCAGTTCTTC. This encodes CATSVGGRVNEQFF.

The J gene is TRBJ2-5, the V gene TRBV11-3, with TRBD1 matching 7 bases. This CDR3 comprises 14 residues. Germline CDR1 is SGHNT and CDR2 is YENEEA. J gave up 4 bases and V 2 bases, and 4 bases lay outside the gene matches. The CDR3: CASSLRGRAETQYF. CDR3 sequence (DNA): TGTGCCAGCAGCTTAAGGGGGCGGGCAGAGACCCAGTACTTC. The whole variable domain, remainder taken from reference TRBV11-3 and TRBJ2-5, is EAGVVQSPRYKIIEKKQPVAFWCNPISGHNTLYWYLQNLGQGPELLIRYENEEAVDDSQLPKDRFSAERLKGVDSTLKIQPAELGDSAVYLCASSLRGRAETQYFGPGTRLLVL.

CDR3 DNA: TGTGCCAGCAGTTTCTCAGGGCCCGGGCAGTACTTC. Translated: CASSFSGPGQYF. The chain has TRBV12-3 or TRBV12-4 and TRBJ2-7; TRBD1 is a possible D gene (5 bases). The V and J ends lost 3 bases and 9 bases respectively, with 12 bases between them. The CDR3 contains 12 residues.

The V gene is TRBV9, the J gene TRBJ2-7, with D maybe TRBD1 (7 bases). V was trimmed by 0 bases and J by 3 bases, leaving 13 bases between them. The CDR3 spans 15 residues. Per the germline V gene, CDR1 is SGDLS and CDR2 is YYNGEE. The DNA for the CDR3 is TGTGCCAGCAGCGTAGGGCCAGGGGGGAACTACGAGCAGTACTTC. Protein sequence: CASSVGPGGNYEQYF. Full variable domain (outside the CDR3, taken from reference TRBV9 and TRBJ2-7): DSGVTQTPKHLITATGQRVTLRCSPRSGDLSVYWYQQSLDQGLQFLIQYYNGEERAKGNILERFSAQQFPDLHSELNLSSLELGDSALYFCASSVGPGGNYEQYFGPGTRLTVT.

This chain links TRBV11-2 with TRBJ2-1, with TRBD2 identical over 14 bases. The V and J ends lost 5 bases and 1 base, in that order; junction bases with no gene match: 4. This CDR3 contains 17 residues. Per the germline V gene, CDR1 is SGHAT and CDR2 is FQNNGV. In nucleotides, the CDR3 is TGTGCCAGCAGCCCCCGACTAGCGGGAGGGTCCTACAATGAGCAGTTCTTC. It is translated as CASSPRLAGGSYNEQFF.

This clone was seen more than once but under ten times. The chain joins TRBV4-1 to TRBJ2-7; TRBD2 matches 9 bases. In germline, CDR1 is MGHRA, CDR2 YSYEKL. The CDR3 extends over 16 amino acids. The V gene end was trimmed by 1 base and the J gene end by 3 bases; junction bases not matched to a gene: 7. CDR3 region: CASSQVAAGGIYEQYF. The CDR3 coding sequence is TGCGCCAGCAGCCAAGTGGCGGCGGGAGGGATCTACGAGCAGTACTTC.

The chain has TRBV5-4 and TRBJ2-7; a possible D gene is TRBD1 (7 bases). This CDR3 is built from 18 residues. The V gene lost 4 bases and the J gene lost 4 bases, with 27 bases spanning the gap. CDR1 and CDR2 (germline): SGHNT, YYREEE (reference sequence). CDR3: CASSHKDREEFLLYEQYF. The CDR3 DNA sequence: TGTGCCAGCAGCCATAAAGACAGGGAGGAATTCTTACTTTACGAGCAGTACTTC. Drawing the rest from reference TRBV5-4 and TRBJ2-7, the complete variable domain is ETGVTQSPTHLIKTRGQQVTLRCSSQSGHNTVSWYQQALGQGPQFIFQYYREEENGRGNFPPRFSGLQFPNYSSELNVNALELDDSALYLCASSHKDREEFLLYEQYFGPGTRLTVT.

This chain uses TRBV5-1 with TRBJ2-7, with 11 bases fitting TRBD2. The CDR3 loop spans 15 amino acids. Trimming at V came to 4 bases and at J to 7 bases, leaving 10 bases not matched to a gene. In germline, CDR1 is SGHRS, CDR2 YFSETQ. DNA of the CDR3: TGCGCCAGCAGCGACGTAGCGGGGGGGCTCCAGGAGCAGTACTTC. Translation gives CASSDVAGGLQEQYF.

This clone was seen once. The rearrangement uses TRBV11-3 and TRBJ2-7, with 9 bases lining up with TRBD2. The germline CDR1 and CDR2 sequences are SGHNT and YENEEA. J lost 1 base, V lost 5 bases, and 9 bases had no gene match. There are 16 residues in the CDR3. For the CDR3, the DNA is TGTGCCAGCAGCCGGGGGCTAGCGGGGTCTTCCTACGAGCAGTACTTC. This codes for CASSRGLAGSSYEQYF.

The chain combines TRBV19 with TRBJ2-3, with D possibly TRBD1 on 5 matching bases. Between the trimmed V and J ends, which lost 6 bases and 9 bases, there was a span of 10 bases. This CDR3 contains 11 residues. Germline V gives CDR1 LNHDA, CDR2 SQIVND (reference sequence). The DNA for the CDR3 is TGTGCCAGTAGCCTCCAGGGCACGCAGTATTTT. Encoded protein: CASSLQGTQYF.

The chain is built from TRBV14 and TRBJ1-1, with D unresolved. The V and J ends lost 0 bases and 3 bases respectively, with 11 bases between them. The CDR3 is 15 residues long. Germline lookup yields CDR1 SGHDN and CDR2 FVKESK. This CDR3 reads CASSQDASAYTEAFF. CDR3 DNA sequence: TGTGCCAGCAGCCAAGATGCTAGCGCTTACACTGAAGCTTTCTTT.

The V and J genes are TRBV6-1 and TRBJ2-1; 7 bases are shared with TRBD2. This CDR3 has 14 residues. The V gene end was trimmed by 0 bases and the J gene end by 7 bases; junction bases not matched to a gene: 3. Germline values: CDR1 MNHNS, CDR2 SASEGT. The DNA of the CDR3 is TGTGCCAGCAGTGAAGCGGCTAGCGGTAATGAGCAGTTCTTC. Its translation is CASSEAASGNEQFF.